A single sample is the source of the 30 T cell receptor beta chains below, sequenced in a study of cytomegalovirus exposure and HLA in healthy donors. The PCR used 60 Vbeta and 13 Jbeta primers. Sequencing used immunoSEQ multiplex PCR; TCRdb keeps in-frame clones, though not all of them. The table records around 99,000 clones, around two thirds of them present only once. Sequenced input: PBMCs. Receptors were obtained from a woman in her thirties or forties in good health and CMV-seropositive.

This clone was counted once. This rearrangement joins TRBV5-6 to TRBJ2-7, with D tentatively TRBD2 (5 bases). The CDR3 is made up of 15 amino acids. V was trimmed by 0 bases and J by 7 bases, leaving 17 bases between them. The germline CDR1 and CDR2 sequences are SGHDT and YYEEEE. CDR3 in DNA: TGTGCCAGCAGCTTGGCCCCCGGGGTTAGTCAGGAGCAGTACTTC. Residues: CASSLAPGVSQEQYF.

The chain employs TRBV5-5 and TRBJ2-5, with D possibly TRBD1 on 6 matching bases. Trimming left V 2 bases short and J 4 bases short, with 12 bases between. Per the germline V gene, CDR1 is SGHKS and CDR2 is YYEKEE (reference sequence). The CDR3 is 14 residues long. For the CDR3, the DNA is TGTGCCAGCAGCTTCCTAGGGGGTAGAGAGACCCAGTACTTC. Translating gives CASSFLGGRETQYF.

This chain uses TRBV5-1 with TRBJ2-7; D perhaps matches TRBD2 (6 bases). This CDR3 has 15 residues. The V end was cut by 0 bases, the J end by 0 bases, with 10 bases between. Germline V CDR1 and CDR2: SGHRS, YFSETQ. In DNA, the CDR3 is TGCGCCAGCAGCTTGGGAGTCGGGAGCTCCTACGAGCAGTACTTC. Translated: CASSLGVGSSYEQYF.

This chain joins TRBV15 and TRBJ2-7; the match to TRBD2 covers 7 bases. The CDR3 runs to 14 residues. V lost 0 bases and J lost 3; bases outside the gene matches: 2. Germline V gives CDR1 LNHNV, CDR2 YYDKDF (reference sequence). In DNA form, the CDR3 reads TGTGCCACCAGCAGAGAGCCGGGGGGCTACGAGCAGTACTTC. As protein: CATSREPGGYEQYF.

CDR3 sequence reads: CAWQLIGETQYF. For the CDR3, the DNA is TGTGCCTGGCAACTAATAGGAGAGACCCAGTACTTC. The chain employs TRBV30 and TRBJ2-5; unclear D gene. The germline gives CDR1 GTSNPN, CDR2 SVGIG (reference sequence). This CDR3 region has 12 residues. Trimming removed 5 bases from V and 4 bases from J, with 11 bases in between. The whole variable domain, remainder taken from reference TRBV30 and TRBJ2-5, is SQTIHQWPATLVQPVGSPLSLECTVEGTSNPNLYWYRQAAGRGLQLLFYSVGIGQISSEVPQNLSASRPQDRQFILSSKKLLLSDSGFYLCAWQLIGETQYFGPGTRLLVL.

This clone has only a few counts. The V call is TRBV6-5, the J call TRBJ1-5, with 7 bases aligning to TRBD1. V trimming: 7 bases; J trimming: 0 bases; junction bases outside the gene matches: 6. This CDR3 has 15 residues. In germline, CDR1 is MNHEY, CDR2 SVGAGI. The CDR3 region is CASTRDRFSNQPQHF. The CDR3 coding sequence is TGTGCCAGCACCCGGGACAGATTTAGCAATCAGCCCCAGCATTTT.

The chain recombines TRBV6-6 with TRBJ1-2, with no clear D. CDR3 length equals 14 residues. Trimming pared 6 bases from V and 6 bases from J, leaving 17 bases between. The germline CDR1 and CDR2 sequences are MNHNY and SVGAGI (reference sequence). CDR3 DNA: TGTGCCAGCAGCCTAACGTCGGGTACGAATGGCTACACCTTC. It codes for CASSLTSGTNGYTF.

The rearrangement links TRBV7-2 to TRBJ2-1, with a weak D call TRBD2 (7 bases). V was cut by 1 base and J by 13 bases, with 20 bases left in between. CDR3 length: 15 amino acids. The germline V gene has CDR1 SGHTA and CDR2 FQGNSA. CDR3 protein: CASSLVVVGGAHQFF. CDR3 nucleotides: TGTGCCAGCAGCTTAGTAGTTGTAGGGGGGGCGCATCAGTTCTTC. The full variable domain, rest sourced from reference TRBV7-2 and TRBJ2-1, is GAGVSQSPSNKVTEKGKDVELRCDPISGHTALYWYRQSLGQGLEFLIYFQGNSAPDKSGLPSDRFSAERTGGSVSTLTIQRTQQEDSAVYLCASSLVVVGGAHQFFGPGTRLTVL.

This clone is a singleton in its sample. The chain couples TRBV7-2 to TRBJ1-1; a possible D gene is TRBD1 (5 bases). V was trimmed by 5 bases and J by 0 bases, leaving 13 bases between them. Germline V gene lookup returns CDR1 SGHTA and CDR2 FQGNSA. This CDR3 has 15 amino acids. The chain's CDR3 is CASSPPEGVNTEAFF. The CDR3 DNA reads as TGTGCCAGCAGCCCTCCAGAAGGGGTGAACACTGAAGCTTTCTTT.

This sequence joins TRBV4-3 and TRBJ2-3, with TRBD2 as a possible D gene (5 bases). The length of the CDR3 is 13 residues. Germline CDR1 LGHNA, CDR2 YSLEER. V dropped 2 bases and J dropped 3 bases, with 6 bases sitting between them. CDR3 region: CASSQPGTDTQYF. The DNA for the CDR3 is TGCGCCAGCAGCCAACCGGGGACAGATACGCAGTATTTT.

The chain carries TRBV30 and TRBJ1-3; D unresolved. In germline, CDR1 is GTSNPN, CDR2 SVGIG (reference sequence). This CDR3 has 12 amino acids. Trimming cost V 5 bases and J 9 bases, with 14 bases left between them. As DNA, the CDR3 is TGTGCCTGGTCGAGGATTGAGGCCACCATATATTTT. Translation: CAWSRIEATIYF.

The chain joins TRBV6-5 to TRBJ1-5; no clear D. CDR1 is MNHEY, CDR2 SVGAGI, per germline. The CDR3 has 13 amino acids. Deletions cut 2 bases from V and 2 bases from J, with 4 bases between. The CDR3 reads CASSYTGNQPQHF. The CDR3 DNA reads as TGTGCCAGCAGTTACACAGGCAATCAGCCCCAGCATTTT.

The CDR3 sequence: CSARTSGGPYQTQYF. CDR3 bases: TGCAGCGCCCGGACTAGCGGGGGGCCCTATCAGACCCAGTACTTC. The chain joins TRBV29-1 to TRBJ2-5, with 14 bases identical to TRBD2. The CDR3 contains 15 residues. Germline V CDR1 and CDR2: SQVTM, ANQGSEA. J gave up 6 bases and V 7 bases, and 10 bases lay outside the gene matches.

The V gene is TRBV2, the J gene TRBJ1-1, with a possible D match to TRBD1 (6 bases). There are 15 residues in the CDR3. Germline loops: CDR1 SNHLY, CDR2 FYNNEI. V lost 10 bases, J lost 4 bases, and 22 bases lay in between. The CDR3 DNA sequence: TGTGCCACCGCCCCCAACAGGGTTGGTAGCACTGAAGCTTTCTTT. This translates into CATAPNRVGSTEAFF.

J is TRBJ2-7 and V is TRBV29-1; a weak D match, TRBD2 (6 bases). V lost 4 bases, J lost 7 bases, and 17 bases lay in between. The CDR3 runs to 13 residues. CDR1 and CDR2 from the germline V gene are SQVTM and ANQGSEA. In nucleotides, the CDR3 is TGCAGCGTTGGTGATCCCCGTGGGGGGGAGCAGTACTTC. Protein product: CSVGDPRGGEQYF.

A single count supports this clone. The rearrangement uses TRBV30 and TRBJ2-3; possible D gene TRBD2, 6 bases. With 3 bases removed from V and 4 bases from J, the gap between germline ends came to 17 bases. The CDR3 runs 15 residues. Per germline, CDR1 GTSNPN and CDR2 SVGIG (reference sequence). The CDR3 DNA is TGTGCCTGGAGCGCCGGGACTGCCAGGGCAGATACGCAGTATTTT. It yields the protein CAWSAGTARADTQYF.

CDR3 in DNA: TGTGCCTGGAGTCACCGGGACAGGGTATCACCCCTCCACTTT. Amino acid sequence: CAWSHRDRVSPLHF. V usage is TRBV30 and J usage is TRBJ1-6, with TRBD1 identical over 9 bases. This CDR3 has 14 residues. The germline V gene has CDR1 GTSNPN and CDR2 SVGIG (reference sequence). V dropped 2 bases and J dropped 10; count of bases not matched to a gene: 6.

The CDR3 nucleotides are TGTGCCAGCAGCTTGGGCCTCTCCGGCACTGAAGCTTTCTTT. Translated: CASSLGLSGTEAFF. The V gene is TRBV5-5, the J gene TRBJ1-1, with D unclear. The CDR3 spans 14 residues. Trimming shortened V by 0 bases and J by 4 bases, and 10 bases separated the two germline ends. The V gene's germline CDR1 is SGHKS and CDR2 YYEKEE (reference sequence).

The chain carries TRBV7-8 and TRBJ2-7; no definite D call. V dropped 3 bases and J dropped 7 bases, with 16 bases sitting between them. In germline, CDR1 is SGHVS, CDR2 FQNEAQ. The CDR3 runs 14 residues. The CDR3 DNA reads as TGTGCCAGCAGCTTTTTAGGCAGGAAGAGTGAGCAGTACTTC. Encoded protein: CASSFLGRKSEQYF. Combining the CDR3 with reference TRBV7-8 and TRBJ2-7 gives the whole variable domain GAGVSQSPRYKVAKRGQDVALRCDPISGHVSLFWYQQALGQGPEFLTYFQNEAQLDKSGLPSDRFFAERPEGSVSTLKIQRTQQEDSAVYLCASSFLGRKSEQYFGPGTRLTVT.

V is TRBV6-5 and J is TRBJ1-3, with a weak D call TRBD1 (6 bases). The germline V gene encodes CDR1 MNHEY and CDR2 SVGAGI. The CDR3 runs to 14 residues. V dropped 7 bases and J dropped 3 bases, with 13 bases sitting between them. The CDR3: CASTTGYNGNTIYF. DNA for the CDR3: TGTGCCAGCACCACAGGGTATAATGGAAACACCATATATTTT.

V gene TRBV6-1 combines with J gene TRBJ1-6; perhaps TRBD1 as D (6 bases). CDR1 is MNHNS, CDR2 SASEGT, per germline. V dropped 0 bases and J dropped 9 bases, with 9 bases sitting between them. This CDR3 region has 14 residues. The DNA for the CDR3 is TGTGCCAGCAGTGAAGCGGGGGCCATTTCACCCCTCCACTTT. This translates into CASSEAGAISPLHF.

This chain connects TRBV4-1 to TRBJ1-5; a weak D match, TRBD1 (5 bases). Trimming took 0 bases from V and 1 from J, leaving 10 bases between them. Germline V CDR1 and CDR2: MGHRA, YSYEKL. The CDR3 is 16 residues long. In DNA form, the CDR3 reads TGCGCCAGCAGCCAAGAAGGACATCTAAGCAATCAGCCCCAGCATTTT. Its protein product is CASSQEGHLSNQPQHF.

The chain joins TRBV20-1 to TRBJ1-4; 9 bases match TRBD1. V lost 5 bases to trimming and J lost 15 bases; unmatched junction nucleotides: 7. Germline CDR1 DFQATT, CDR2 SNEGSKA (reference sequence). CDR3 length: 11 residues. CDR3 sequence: CSAYDRGEVFF. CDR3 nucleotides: TGCAGTGCTTACGACAGGGGGGAGGTGTTTTTT.

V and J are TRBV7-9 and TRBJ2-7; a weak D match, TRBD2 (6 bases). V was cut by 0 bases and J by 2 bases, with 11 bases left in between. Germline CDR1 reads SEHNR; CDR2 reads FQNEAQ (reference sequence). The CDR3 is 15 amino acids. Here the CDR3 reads CASSLAGGITYEQYF. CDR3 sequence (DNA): TGTGCCAGCAGCTTAGCTGGCGGGATCACCTACGAGCAGTACTTC.

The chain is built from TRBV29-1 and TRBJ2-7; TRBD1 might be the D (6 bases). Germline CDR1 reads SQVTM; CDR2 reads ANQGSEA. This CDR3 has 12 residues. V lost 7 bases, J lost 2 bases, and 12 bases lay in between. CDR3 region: CSASDRTYEQYF. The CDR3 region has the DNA TGCAGCGCTTCGGACAGAACCTACGAGCAGTACTTC.

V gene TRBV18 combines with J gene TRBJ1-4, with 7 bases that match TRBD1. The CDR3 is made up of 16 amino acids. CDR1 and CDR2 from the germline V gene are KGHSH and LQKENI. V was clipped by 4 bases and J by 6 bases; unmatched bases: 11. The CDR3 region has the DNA TGTGCCAGCTCACTACTCTGGGCCAGGGGGGATGAAAAACTGTTTTTT. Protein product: CASSLLWARGDEKLFF. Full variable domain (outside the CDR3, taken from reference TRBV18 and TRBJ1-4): NAGVMQNPRHLVRRRGQEARLRCSPMKGHSHVYWYRQLPEEGLKFMVYLQKENIIDESGMPKERFSAEFPKEGPSILRIQQVVRGDSAAYFCASSLLWARGDEKLFFGSGTQLSVL.

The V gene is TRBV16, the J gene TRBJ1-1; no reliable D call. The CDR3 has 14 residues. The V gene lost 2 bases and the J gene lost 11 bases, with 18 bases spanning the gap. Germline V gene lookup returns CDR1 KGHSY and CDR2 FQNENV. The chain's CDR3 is CASSQTITSRGAFF. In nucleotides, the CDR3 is TGTGCCAGCAGCCAAACGATTACCTCTCGGGGTGCTTTCTTT.

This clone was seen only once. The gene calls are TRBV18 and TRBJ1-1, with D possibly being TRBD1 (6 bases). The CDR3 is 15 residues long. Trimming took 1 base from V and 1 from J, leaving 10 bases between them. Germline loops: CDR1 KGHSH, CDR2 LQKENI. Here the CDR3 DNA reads TGTGCCAGCTCACCACTCTGGACAGAGAACACTGAAGCTTTCTTT. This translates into CASSPLWTENTEAFF.

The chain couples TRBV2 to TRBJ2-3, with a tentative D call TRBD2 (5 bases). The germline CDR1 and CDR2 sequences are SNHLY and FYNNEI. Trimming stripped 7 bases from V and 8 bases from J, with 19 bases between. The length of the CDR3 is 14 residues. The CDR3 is CASIREPQTPTQYF. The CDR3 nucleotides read TGTGCCAGCATAAGGGAGCCACAAACCCCTACGCAGTATTTT. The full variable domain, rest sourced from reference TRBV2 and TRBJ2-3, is EPEVTQTPSHQVTQMGQEVILRCVPISNHLYFYWYRQILGQKVEFLVSFYNNEISEKSEIFDDQFSVERPDGSNFTLKIRSTKLEDSAMYFCASIREPQTPTQYFGPGTRLTVL.

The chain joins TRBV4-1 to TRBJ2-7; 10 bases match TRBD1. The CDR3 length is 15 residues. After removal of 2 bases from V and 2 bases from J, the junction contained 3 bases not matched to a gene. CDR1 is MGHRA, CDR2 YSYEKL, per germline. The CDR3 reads CASSQKTGGAYEQYF. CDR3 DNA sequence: TGCGCCAGCAGCCAAAAGACAGGGGGCGCCTACGAGCAGTACTTC.